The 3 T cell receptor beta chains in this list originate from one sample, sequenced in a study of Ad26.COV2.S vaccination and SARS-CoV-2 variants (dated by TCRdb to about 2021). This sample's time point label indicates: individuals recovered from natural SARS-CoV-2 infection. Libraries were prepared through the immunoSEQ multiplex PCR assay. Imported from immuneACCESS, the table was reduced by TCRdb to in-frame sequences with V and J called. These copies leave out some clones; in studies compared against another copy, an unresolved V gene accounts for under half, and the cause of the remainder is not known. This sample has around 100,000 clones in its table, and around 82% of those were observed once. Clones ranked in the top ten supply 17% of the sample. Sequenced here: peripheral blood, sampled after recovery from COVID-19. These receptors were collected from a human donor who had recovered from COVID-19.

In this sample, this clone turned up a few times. The CDR3 here is CASRQGVLNEKLFF. DNA of the CDR3: TGTGCCAGCCGACAAGGGGTCTTAAATGAAAAACTGTTTTTT. This chain links TRBV6-6 with TRBJ1-4, with TRBD1 as a possible D gene (5 bases). Germline V gene data show CDR1 as MNHNY and CDR2 as SVGAGI (reference sequence). The CDR3 length is 14 residues. Trimming removed 8 bases from V and 5 bases from J, with 15 bases in between.

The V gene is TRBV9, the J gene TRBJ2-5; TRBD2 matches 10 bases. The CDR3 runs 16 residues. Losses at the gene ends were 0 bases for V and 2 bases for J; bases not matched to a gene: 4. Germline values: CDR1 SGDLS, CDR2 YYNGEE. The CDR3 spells CASSVAASGGQETQYF. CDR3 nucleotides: TGTGCCAGCAGCGTAGCTGCTAGCGGGGGTCAAGAGACCCAGTACTTC.

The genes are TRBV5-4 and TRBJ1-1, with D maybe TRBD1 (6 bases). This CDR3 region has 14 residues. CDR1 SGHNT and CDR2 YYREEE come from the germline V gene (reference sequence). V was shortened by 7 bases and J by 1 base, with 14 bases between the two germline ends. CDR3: CASEGGRPNTEAFF. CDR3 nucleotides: TGTGCCAGCGAAGGGGGGAGACCGAACACTGAAGCTTTCTTT.